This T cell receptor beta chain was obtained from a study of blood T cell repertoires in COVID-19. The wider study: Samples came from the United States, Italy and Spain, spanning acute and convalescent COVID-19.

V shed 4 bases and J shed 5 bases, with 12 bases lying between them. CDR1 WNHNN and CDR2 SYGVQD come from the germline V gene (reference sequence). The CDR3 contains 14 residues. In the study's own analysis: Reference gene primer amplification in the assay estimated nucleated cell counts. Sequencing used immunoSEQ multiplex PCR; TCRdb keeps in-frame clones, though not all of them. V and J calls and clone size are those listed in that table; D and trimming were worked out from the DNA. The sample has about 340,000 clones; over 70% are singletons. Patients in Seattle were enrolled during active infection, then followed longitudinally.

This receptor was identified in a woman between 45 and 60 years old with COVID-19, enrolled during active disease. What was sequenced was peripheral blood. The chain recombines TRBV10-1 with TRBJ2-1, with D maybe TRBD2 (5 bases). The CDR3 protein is CASSVGVLNNEQFF. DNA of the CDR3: TGCGCCAGCAGTGTCGGGGTTTTGAACAATGAGCAGTTCTTC.